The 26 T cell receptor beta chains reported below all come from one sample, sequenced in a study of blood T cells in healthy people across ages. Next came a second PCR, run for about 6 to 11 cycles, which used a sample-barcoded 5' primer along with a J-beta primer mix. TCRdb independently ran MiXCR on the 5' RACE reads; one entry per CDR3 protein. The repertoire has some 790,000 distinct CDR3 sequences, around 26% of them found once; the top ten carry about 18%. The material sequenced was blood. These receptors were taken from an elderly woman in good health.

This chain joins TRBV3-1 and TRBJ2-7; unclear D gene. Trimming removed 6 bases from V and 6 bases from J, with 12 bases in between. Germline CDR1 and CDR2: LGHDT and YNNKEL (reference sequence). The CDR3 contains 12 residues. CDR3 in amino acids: CASSRTTSEQYF. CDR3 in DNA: TGTGCCAGCAGTCGGACGACGAGCGAGCAGTACTTC.

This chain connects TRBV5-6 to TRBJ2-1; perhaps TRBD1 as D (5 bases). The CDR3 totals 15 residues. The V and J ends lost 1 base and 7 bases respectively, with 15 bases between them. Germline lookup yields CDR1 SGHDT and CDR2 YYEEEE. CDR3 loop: CASSLRGYGYNEQFF. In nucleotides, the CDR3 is TGTGCCAGCAGCTTGAGGGGCTACGGTTATAATGAGCAGTTCTTC.

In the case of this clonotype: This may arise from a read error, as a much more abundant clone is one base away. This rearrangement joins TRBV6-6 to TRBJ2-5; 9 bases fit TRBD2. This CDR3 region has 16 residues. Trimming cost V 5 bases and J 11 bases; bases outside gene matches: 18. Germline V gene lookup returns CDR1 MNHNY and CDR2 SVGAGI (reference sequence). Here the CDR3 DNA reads TGTGCCAGCAGTGGGCTTAGCGGGGGAGGGTACAATGAGCAGTACTTC. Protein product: CASSGLSGGGYNEQYF.

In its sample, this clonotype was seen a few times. The CDR3 nucleotides are TGTGCCAGCAGCCGAGAGAGGGGTCTCAATGAGCAGTACTTC. Its translation: CASSRERGLNEQYF. This chain joins TRBV7-8 and TRBJ2-7, with D perhaps given as TRBD1 or TRBD2 (5 bases each). The CDR3 sequence is 14 residues long. V lost 5 bases and J 7 bases, leaving 18 bases between the germline ends. CDR1 and CDR2 from the germline V gene are SGHVS and FQNEAQ. Supplemented by reference TRBV7-8 and TRBJ2-7, the full variable domain reads GAGVSQSPRYKVAKRGQDVALRCDPISGHVSLFWYQQALGQGPEFLTYFQNEAQLDKSGLPSDRFFAERPEGSVSTLKIQRTQQEDSAVYLCASSRERGLNEQYFGPGTRLTVT.

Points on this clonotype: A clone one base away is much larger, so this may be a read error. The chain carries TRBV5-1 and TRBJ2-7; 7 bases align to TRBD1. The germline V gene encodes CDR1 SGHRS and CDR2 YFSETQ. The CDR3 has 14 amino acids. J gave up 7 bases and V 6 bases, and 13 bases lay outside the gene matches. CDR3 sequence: CASTESGTVTEQYF. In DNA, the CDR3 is TGCGCCAGCACCGAATCCGGGACAGTTACTGAGCAGTACTTC.

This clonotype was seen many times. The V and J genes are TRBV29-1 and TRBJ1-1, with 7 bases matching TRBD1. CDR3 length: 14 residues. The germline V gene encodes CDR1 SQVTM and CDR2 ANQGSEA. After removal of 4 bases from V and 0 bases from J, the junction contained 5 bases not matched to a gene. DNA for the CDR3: TGCAGCGTTGGACAGGGCCTCATGAACACTGAAGCTTTCTTT. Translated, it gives CSVGQGLMNTEAFF.

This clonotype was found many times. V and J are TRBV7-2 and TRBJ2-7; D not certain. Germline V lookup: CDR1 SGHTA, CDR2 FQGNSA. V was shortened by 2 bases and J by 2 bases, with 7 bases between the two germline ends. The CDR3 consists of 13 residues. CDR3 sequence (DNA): TGTGCCAGCAGCTTATTTGGGGCCTACGAGCAGTACTTC. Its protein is CASSLFGAYEQYF.

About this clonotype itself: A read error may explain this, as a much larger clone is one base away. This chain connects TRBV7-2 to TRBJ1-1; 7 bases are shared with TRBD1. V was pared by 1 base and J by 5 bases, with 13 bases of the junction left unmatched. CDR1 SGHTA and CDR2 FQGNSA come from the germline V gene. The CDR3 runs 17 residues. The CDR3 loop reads CASSLESTRGRGTEAFF. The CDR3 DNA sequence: TGTGCCAGCAGCTTAGAAAGTACGAGGGGGCGCGGGACTGAAGCTTTCTTT.

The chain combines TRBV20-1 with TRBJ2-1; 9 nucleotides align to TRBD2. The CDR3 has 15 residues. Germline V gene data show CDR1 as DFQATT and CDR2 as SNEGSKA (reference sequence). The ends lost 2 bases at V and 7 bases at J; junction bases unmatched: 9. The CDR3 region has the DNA TGCAGTGCTAGACCTATAGCGGGAGTTTTGAATGAGCAGTTCTTC. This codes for CSARPIAGVLNEQFF.

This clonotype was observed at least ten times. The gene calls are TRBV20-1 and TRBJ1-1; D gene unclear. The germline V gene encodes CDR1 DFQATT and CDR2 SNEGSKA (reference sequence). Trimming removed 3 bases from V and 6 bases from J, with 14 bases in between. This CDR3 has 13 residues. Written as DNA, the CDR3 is TGCAGTGCTAGCGCCAGTCAGTTTCCTGAAGCTTTCTTT. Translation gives CSASASQFPEAFF.

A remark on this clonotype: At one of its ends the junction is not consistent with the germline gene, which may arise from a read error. The CDR3 reads CSARDRTLYEQYF. The CDR3 region has the DNA TGCAGTGCTAGAGACAGGACCCTTTACGAACAGTACTTC. This sequence joins TRBV20-1 and TRBJ2-7; D is uncertain. The CDR3 runs to 13 residues. Germline loops: CDR1 DFQATT, CDR2 SNEGSKA (reference sequence).

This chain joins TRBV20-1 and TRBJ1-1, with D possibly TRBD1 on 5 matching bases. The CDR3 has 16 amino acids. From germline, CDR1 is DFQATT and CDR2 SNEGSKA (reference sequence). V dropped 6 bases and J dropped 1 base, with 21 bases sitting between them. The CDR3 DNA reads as TGCAGTGCCGACACCACACTCCGGGGGAAGAACACTGAAGCTTTCTTT. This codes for CSADTTLRGKNTEAFF.

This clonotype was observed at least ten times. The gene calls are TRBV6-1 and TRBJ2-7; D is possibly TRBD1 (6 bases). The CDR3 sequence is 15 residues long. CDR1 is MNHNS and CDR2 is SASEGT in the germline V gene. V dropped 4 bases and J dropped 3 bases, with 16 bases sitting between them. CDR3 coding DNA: TGTGCCAGCAGTGTATCACAGGGAGCCATCTACGAGCAGTACTTC. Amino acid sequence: CASSVSQGAIYEQYF.

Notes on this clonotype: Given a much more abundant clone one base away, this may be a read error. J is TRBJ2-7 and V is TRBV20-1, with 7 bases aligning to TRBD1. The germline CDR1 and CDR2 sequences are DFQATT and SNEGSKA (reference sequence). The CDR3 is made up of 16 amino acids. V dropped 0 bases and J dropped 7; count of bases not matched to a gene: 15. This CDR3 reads CSARDPTGLYKNEQYF. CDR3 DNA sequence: TGCAGTGCTAGAGACCCGACAGGGCTATACAAAAATGAGCAGTACTTC.

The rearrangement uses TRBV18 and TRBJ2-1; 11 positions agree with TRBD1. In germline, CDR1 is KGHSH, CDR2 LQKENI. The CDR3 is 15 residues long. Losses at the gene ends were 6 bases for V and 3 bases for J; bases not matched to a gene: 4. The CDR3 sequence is CASSGDRGIYNEQFF. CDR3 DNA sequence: TGTGCCAGCTCGGGGGACAGGGGGATCTACAATGAGCAGTTCTTC.

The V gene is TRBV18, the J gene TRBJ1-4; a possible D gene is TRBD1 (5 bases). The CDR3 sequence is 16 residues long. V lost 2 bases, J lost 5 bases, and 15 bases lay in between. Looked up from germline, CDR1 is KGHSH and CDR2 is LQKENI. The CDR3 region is CASSPILQGPNEKLFF. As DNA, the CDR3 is TGTGCCAGCTCACCAATTTTGCAGGGCCCAAATGAAAAACTGTTTTTT.

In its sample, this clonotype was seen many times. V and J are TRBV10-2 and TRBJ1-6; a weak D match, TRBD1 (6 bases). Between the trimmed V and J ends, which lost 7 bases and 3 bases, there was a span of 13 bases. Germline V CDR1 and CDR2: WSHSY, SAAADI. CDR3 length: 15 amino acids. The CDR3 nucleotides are TGCGCCAGCAATCTCGGACAGCTCTATAATTCACCCCTCCACTTT. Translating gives CASNLGQLYNSPLHF.

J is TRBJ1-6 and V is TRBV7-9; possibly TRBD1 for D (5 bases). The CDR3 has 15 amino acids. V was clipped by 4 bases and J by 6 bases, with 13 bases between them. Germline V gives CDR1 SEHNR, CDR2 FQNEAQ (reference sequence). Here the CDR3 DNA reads TGTGCCAGCAGCTGGTCCGGGGGTGGTAATTCACCCCTCCACTTT. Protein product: CASSWSGGGNSPLHF.

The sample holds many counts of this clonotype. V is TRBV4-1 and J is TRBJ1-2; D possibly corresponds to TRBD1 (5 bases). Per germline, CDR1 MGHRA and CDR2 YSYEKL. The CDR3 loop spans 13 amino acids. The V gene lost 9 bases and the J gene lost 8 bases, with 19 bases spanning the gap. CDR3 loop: CASNKQVLRGYTF. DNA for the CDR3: TGCGCCAGTAATAAACAGGTTTTACGGGGCTACACCTTC.

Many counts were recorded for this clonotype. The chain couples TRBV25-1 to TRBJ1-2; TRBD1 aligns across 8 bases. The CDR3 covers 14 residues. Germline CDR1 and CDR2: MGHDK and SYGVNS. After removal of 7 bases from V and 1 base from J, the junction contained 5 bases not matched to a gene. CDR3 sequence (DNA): TGTGCCAGCACTCCGACAGGGGTTAACTATGGCTACACCTTC. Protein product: CASTPTGVNYGYTF.

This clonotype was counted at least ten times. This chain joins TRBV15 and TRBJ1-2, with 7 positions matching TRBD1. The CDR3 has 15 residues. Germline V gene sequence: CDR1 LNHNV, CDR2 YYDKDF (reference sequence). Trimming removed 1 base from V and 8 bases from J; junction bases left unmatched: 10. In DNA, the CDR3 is TGTGCCACCAGCAGAGTATCTAGACAGGGAAACGGCTACACCTTC. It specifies CATSRVSRQGNGYTF.

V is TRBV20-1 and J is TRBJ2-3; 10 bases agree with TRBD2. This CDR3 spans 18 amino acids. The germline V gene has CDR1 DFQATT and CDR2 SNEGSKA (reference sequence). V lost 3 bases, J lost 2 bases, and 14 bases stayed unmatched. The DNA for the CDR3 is TGCAGTGCTAGCTTAAGCCCCCTTAGCGGGGGGTTCACAGATACGCAGTATTTT. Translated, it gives CSASLSPLSGGFTDTQYF.

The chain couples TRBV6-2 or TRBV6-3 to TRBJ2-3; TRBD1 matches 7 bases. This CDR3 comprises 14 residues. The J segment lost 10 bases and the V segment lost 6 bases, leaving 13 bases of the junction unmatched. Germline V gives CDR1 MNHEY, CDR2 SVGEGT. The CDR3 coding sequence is TGTGCCAGCAGAGATCCGGGACAGCAGGATGCGCAGTATTTT. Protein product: CASRDPGQQDAQYF.

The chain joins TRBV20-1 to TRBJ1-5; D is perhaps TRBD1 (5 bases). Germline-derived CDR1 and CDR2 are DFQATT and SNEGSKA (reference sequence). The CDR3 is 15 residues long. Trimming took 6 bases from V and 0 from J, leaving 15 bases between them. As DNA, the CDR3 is TGCAGTGCCCAGACAGAGTTTCGTAGCAATCAGCCCCAGCATTTT. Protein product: CSAQTEFRSNQPQHF.

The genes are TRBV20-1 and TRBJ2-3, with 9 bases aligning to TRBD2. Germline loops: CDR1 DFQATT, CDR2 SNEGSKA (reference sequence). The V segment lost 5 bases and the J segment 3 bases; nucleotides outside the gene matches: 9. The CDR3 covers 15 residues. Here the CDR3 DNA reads TGCAGTGCTCCCCGCGCAACTAGCGGGACAGATACGCAGTATTTT. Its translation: CSAPRATSGTDTQYF.

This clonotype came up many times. The CDR3 protein is CASSGGGGPYEQFF. In nucleotides, the CDR3 is TGTGCCAGCAGCGGGGGGGGCGGCCCATATGAGCAGTTCTTC. This chain joins TRBV7-2 and TRBJ2-1; possible D gene TRBD2, 7 bases. Germline CDR1 and CDR2: SGHTA and FQGNSA. V was clipped by 5 bases and J by 8 bases, with 16 bases between them. CDR3 length: 14 amino acids.